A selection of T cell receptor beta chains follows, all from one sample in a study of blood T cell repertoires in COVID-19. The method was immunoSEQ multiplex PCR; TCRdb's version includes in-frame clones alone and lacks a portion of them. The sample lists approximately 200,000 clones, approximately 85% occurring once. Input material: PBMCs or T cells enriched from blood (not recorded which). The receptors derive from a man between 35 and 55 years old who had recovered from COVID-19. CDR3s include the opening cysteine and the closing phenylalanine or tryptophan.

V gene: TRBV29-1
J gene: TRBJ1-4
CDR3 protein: CSVEEVQGSSEKLFF

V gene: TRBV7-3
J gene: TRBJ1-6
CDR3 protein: CASAGQDNSPLHF

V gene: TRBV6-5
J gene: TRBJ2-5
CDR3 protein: CASSSGLAGFETQYF

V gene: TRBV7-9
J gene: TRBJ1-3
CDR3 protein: CASSLALGQTSGNTIYF

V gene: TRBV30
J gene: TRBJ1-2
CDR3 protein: CAWSKGYGYTF

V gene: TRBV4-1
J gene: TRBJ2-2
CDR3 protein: CASSQDRLAGGPGELFF

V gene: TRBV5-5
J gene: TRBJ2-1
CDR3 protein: CASSFSPSGINEQFF

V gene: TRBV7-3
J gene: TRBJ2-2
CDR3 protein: CASSVTVAGPTTGELFF

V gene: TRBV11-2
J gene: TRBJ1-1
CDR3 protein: CASSPDRVHTEAFF

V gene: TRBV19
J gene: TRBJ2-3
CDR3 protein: CASKVETGTDTQYF

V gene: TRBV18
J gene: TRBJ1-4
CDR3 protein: CASSPPSQGNEKLFF

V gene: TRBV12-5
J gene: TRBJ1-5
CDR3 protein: CASEEIYSNQPQHF

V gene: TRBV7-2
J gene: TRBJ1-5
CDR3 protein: CASNGGGSNQPQHF

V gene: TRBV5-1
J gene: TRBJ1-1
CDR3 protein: CASSFRQGQYTEAFF

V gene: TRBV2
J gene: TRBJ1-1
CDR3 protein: CASSDHRAENTEAFF

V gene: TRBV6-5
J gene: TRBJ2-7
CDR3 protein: CASSYRQVLYEQYF

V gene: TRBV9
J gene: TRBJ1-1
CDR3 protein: CASSESYRGRNTEAFF

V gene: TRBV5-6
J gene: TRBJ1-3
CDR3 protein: CASSLTGNGNTIYF

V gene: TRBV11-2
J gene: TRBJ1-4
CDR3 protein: CASSKTGREKLFF

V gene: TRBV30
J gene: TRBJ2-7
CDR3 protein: CAWTTGPESEQYF

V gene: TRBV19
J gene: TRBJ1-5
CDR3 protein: CASSIVKTGTSPQPQHF

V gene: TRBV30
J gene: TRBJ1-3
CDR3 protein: CAWSSVSGNTIYF

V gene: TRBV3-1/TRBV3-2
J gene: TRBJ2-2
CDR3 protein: CASSPPGQGTTGELFF

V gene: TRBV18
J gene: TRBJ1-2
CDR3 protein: CASSSDRGFGYTF

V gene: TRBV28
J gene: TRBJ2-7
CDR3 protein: CASIPRRPHSYEQYF

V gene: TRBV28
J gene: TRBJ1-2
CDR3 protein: CASSSRGPGDRGAYGYTF

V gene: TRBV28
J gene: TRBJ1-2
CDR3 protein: CASCQGTEYGYTF

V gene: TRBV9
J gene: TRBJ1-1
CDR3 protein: CASSPGTAWGAFF

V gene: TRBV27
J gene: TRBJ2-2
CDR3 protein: CASTYIRAGVGELFF

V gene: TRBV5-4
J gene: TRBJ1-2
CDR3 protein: CASSHRGLYGYTF

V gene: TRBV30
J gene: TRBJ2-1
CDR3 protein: CVFQPGLAYGEQFF

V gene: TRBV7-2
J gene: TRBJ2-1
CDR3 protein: CASSLGPVGEWYNEQFF

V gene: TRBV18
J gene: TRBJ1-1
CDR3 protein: CASSPREGLDTEAFF

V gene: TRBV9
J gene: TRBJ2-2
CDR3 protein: CASSSPTSWANTGELFF